The 13 T cell receptor beta chains reported below all come from one sample, sequenced in a study of OX40 agonist ivuxolimab in advanced cancers. TCRdb keeps only in-frame clones here, not all; method: immunoSEQ multiplex PCR. The data hold 65,000 to 70,000 clones, with approximately 80% observed a single time. The material sequenced was CD4+ or CD8+ T cells sorted from blood, taken in a trial of the OX40 agonist ivuxolimab. These receptors originate from an adult with an advanced solid tumor such as melanoma, head and neck, liver or kidney cancer.

V usage is TRBV19 and J usage is TRBJ1-5; no clear D gene. The V and J ends lost 3 bases and 6 bases respectively, with 12 bases between them. The CDR3 sequence is 14 residues long. The germline gives CDR1 LNHDA, CDR2 SQIVND (reference sequence). CDR3 coding DNA: TGTGCCAGTAGTATCAAAGGGTTTGGTCAGCCCCAGCATTTT. It yields the protein CASSIKGFGQPQHF.

The J gene is TRBJ2-2, the V gene TRBV4-2; D is unclear. The CDR3 is 14 residues long. Trimming pared 6 bases from V and 5 bases from J, leaving 13 bases between. Germline CDR1 and CDR2: LGHNA and YNFKEQ. CDR3 sequence (DNA): TGTGCCAGCAGAATCTTAATGGGGACCGGGGAGCTGTTTTTT. Amino acid sequence: CASRILMGTGELFF.

The V call is TRBV5-6, the J call TRBJ2-7; D remains ambiguous. This CDR3 comprises 14 residues. In germline, CDR1 is SGHDT, CDR2 YYEEEE. The V and J ends lost 1 base and 5 bases respectively, with 13 bases between them. The CDR3 region has the DNA TGTGCCAGCAGCTTGTTTGGTAGGGAAAACGAGCAGTACTTC. It encodes CASSLFGRENEQYF.

This clone has a handful of counts. V is TRBV7-2 and J is TRBJ2-7; D unclear. Germline V CDR1 and CDR2: SGHTA, FQGNSA. Trimming removed 5 bases from V and 0 bases from J, with 11 bases in between. The CDR3 runs to 14 residues. The CDR3 loop is CASSIRASSYEQYF. Here the CDR3 DNA reads TGTGCCAGCAGCATTCGAGCAAGCTCCTACGAGCAGTACTTC.

This clone was seen more than once but under ten times. The V call is TRBV30, the J call TRBJ2-2; D is perhaps TRBD1 or TRBD2 (5 bases each). V was clipped by 4 bases and J by 7 bases, with 16 bases between them. The germline V gene encodes CDR1 GTSNPN and CDR2 SVGIG (reference sequence). This CDR3 contains 14 residues. CDR3 DNA sequence: TGTGCCTGGACATACGGGGCCTGGGTCGGGGAGCTGTTTTTT. This encodes CAWTYGAWVGELFF. The whole variable domain, remainder taken from reference TRBV30 and TRBJ2-2, is SQTIHQWPATLVQPVGSPLSLECTVEGTSNPNLYWYRQAAGRGLQLLFYSVGIGQISSEVPQNLSASRPQDRQFILSSKKLLLSDSGFYLCAWTYGAWVGELFFGEGSRLTVL.

The chain combines TRBV6-5 with TRBJ2-1; a possible D gene is TRBD2 (5 bases). Germline V lookup: CDR1 MNHEY, CDR2 SVGAGI. The length of the CDR3 is 13 residues. V dropped 6 bases and J dropped 8 bases, with 14 bases sitting between them. CDR3: CASRTGGGYEQFF. DNA of the CDR3: TGTGCCAGCAGAACCGGTGGAGGCTATGAGCAGTTCTTC.

The chain employs TRBV18 and TRBJ2-5; D not certain. The germline V and J ends were trimmed by 6 bases and 4 bases, with 12 bases remaining between them. The CDR3 extends over 13 amino acids. Germline CDR1 reads KGHSH; CDR2 reads LQKENI. CDR3 DNA: TGTGCCAGCTCCCCTACACATGGAGAGACCCAGTACTTC. Protein: CASSPTHGETQYF.

V gene TRBV5-1 combines with J gene TRBJ2-3; D may be TRBD1 (5 bases). Per germline, CDR1 SGHRS and CDR2 YFSETQ. The ends were cut back, 4 bases at V and 6 bases at J, with 9 bases in the middle. This CDR3 comprises 12 residues. CDR3: CASSDSADTQYF. CDR3 coding DNA: TGCGCCAGCAGCGACAGTGCGGATACGCAGTATTTT.

In the case of this clone: The sample carries other DNA sequences with the same CDR3. V gene TRBV5-1 combines with J gene TRBJ1-1; D gene unclear. Germline CDR1 SGHRS, CDR2 YFSETQ. The CDR3 runs to 13 residues. V was clipped by 5 bases and J by 1 base, with 9 bases between them. This CDR3 is CASSPRGNTEAFF. The DNA for the CDR3 is TGCGCCAGCAGTCCTCGTGGGAACACTGAAGCTTTCTTT. The entire variable domain, with the rest obtained from reference TRBV5-1 and TRBJ1-1, is as follows: KAGVTQTPRYLIKTRGQQVTLSCSPISGHRSVSWYQQTPGQGLQFLFEYFSETQRNKGNFPGRFSGRQFSNSRSEMNVSTLELGDSALYLCASSPRGNTEAFFGQGTRLTVV.

The genes are TRBV19 and TRBJ2-4; 10 nucleotides align to TRBD1. This CDR3 has 17 amino acids. The J segment lost 0 bases and the V segment lost 4 bases, leaving 6 bases of the junction unmatched. The V gene's germline CDR1 is LNHDA and CDR2 SQIVND (reference sequence). The CDR3 reads CASSTSTGGLAKNIQYF. The CDR3 DNA is TGTGCCAGTAGTACCTCGACAGGGGGCCTAGCCAAAAACATTCAGTACTTC.

The chain joins TRBV10-1 to TRBJ2-5; 9 bases line up with TRBD2. Germline lookup yields CDR1 WNHNN and CDR2 SYGVQD (reference sequence). This CDR3 has 15 amino acids. V trimming: 2 bases; J trimming: 3 bases; junction bases outside the gene matches: 4. The CDR3 loop is CASSERSSGKETQYF. The CDR3 coding sequence is TGCGCCAGCAGTGAGCGATCTAGCGGGAAAGAGACCCAGTACTTC.

This clone was detected a few times. The chain carries TRBV5-1 and TRBJ1-1; TRBD1 is a possible D gene (5 bases). CDR1 is SGHRS, CDR2 YFSETQ, per germline. Trimming cost V 4 bases and J 5 bases, with 18 bases left between them. This CDR3 is 15 amino acids long. CDR3 nucleotides: TGCGCCAGCAGCCCTCGAGCCGGGACGAGGACTGAAGCTTTCTTT. Translation: CASSPRAGTRTEAFF.

The V and J genes are TRBV5-4 and TRBJ2-1; TRBD2 matches 7 bases. V lost 2 bases to trimming and J lost 8 bases; unmatched junction nucleotides: 7. This CDR3 is built from 14 residues. From germline, CDR1 is SGHNT and CDR2 YYREEE (reference sequence). The CDR3 is CASSFKTSRHEQFF. The CDR3 bases are TGTGCCAGCAGCTTCAAGACTAGCCGCCATGAGCAGTTCTTC.